The 17 T cell receptor beta chains below were found in one sample sequenced in a study of cytomegalovirus exposure and HLA in healthy donors. Primers: 60 Vbeta forward and 13 Jbeta reverse. Method: immunoSEQ multiplex PCR; TCRdb's copy keeps in-frame clones and lacks some. The sample yields more than 55,000 clones, roughly 84% seen once. Sequenced: PBMCs. These receptors came from a human donor in good health.

The chain uses TRBV2 and TRBJ1-3; 7 bases fit TRBD1. Looked up from germline, CDR1 is SNHLY and CDR2 is FYNNEI. The CDR3 totals 13 residues. Germline trimming cut 9 bases from V and 2 bases from J; bases unmatched to any gene: 4. CDR3 bases: TGTGCCAGTACAGGGGCTGCTGGAAACACCATATATTTT. Amino acid sequence: CASTGAAGNTIYF.

This chain links TRBV30 with TRBJ1-3; D call uncertain. Trimming stripped 3 bases from V and 0 bases from J, with 3 bases between. Per the germline V gene, CDR1 is GTSNPN and CDR2 is SVGIG (reference sequence). The CDR3 length is 12 residues. In DNA form, the CDR3 reads TGTGCCTGGAGGAGCTCTGGAAACACCATATATTTT. This encodes CAWRSSGNTIYF.

As concerns this clone: This sample includes further DNA sequences coding for the same CDR3. The chain carries TRBV30 and TRBJ1-3, with D unresolved. From germline, CDR1 is GTSNPN and CDR2 SVGIG (reference sequence). This CDR3 contains 15 residues. Deletions cut 4 bases from V and 1 base from J, with 14 bases between. The CDR3 DNA is TGTGCCTGGACCAGGCTGGCTTATTCTGGAAACACCATATATTTT. As protein: CAWTRLAYSGNTIYF.

The J gene is TRBJ2-3, the V gene TRBV10-3; 8 bases match TRBD2. V dropped 6 bases and J dropped 5; count of bases not matched to a gene: 7. Germline assignment: CDR1 ENHRY and CDR2 SYGVKD. The CDR3 extends over 14 amino acids. The CDR3 nucleotides are TGTGCCATCAGGCCTGCGGCGGGGGGAGATACGCAGTATTTT. Translating gives CAIRPAAGGDTQYF.

The chain uses TRBV27 and TRBJ1-3; D call uncertain. The better agreement between TRBJ2-2 and the DNA end casts doubt on the J call. Germline CDR1 and CDR2: MNHEY and SMNVEV (reference sequence). CDR3 length equals 16 residues. The CDR3 region has the DNA TGTGCCAGCAGTTTAGTTCCCGGCGCGAACACCGGGGAGCTGTTTTTT. Its protein is CASSLVPGANTGELFF.

The genes are TRBV2 and TRBJ2-2, with 7 bases matching TRBD2. Germline trimming cut 4 bases from V and 4 bases from J; bases unmatched to any gene: 6. CDR3 length: 15 residues. CDR1 and CDR2 (germline): SNHLY, FYNNEI. CDR3 sequence: CASSGTSDGTGELFF. The CDR3 DNA follows: TGTGCCAGCAGTGGTACTAGCGACGGCACCGGGGAGCTGTTTTTT. Supplemented by reference TRBV2 and TRBJ2-2, the full variable domain reads EPEVTQTPSHQVTQMGQEVILRCVPISNHLYFYWYRQILGQKVEFLVSFYNNEISEKSEIFDDQFSVERPDGSNFTLKIRSTKLEDSAMYFCASSGTSDGTGELFFGEGSRLTVL.

This chain joins TRBV6-1 and TRBJ2-7; D unresolved. The germline gives CDR1 MNHNS, CDR2 SASEGT. This CDR3 comprises 13 residues. Trimming pared 6 bases from V and 3 bases from J, leaving 12 bases between. Written as DNA, the CDR3 is TGTGCCAGCAGGACCCCGCGGATCTACGAGCAGTACTTC. Its protein is CASRTPRIYEQYF.

The gene calls are TRBV6-1 and TRBJ2-1, with TRBD2 matching 9 bases. V lost 7 bases, J lost 3 bases, and 7 bases stayed unmatched. Germline values: CDR1 MNHNS, CDR2 SASEGT. The CDR3 consists of 15 residues. The CDR3 DNA is TGTGCCAGCACCTTAGCGGGAGTTTTCTACAATGAGCAGTTCTTC. Residues: CASTLAGVFYNEQFF.

This clone was counted between two and nine times. The chain carries TRBV23-1 and TRBJ2-1; 9 bases match TRBD2. TRBV23-1 is reported as an ORF; its role is uncertain. Trimming cost V 7 bases and J 6 bases; bases outside gene matches: 13. The CDR3 runs to 16 residues. CDR3 in DNA: TGCGCCAGCACACGCACGGGGACTAGCTGGGGCAATGAGCAGTTCTTC. Translating gives CASTRTGTSWGNEQFF.

The rearrangement links TRBV7-9 to TRBJ1-1; a weak D match, TRBD1 (5 bases). Germline assignment: CDR1 SEHNR and CDR2 FQNEAQ (reference sequence). This CDR3 has 15 residues. V was shortened by 0 bases and J by 6 bases, with 14 bases between the two germline ends. CDR3 region: CASSLAVALGAEAFF. Written as DNA, the CDR3 is TGTGCCAGCAGCTTAGCCGTTGCCCTAGGGGCTGAAGCTTTCTTT. The complete variable domain, with remaining parts taken from reference TRBV7-9 and TRBJ1-1, reads DTGVSQNPRHKITKRGQNVTFRCDPISEHNRLYWYRQTLGQGPEFLTYFQNEAQLEKSRLLSDRFSAERPKGSFSTLEIQRTEQGDSAMYLCASSLAVALGAEAFFGQGTRLTVV.

The chain couples TRBV7-9 to TRBJ1-5; perhaps TRBD1 as D (6 bases). CDR3 length equals 16 residues. The V end was cut by 4 bases, the J end by 3 bases, with 16 bases between. Germline CDR1 is SEHNR and CDR2 is FQNEAQ (reference sequence). The CDR3 DNA reads TGTGCCAGCAGCTCTTTTCCAGGGGCACCCAATCAGCCCCAGCATTTT. Its protein product is CASSSFPGAPNQPQHF.

The chain recombines TRBV7-9 with TRBJ2-1; D uncertain. CDR1 is SEHNR and CDR2 is FQNEAQ in the germline V gene (reference sequence). This CDR3 has 15 amino acids. Trimming took off 8 bases at V and 8 bases at J, with 22 bases between the two ends. The CDR3 region has the DNA TGTGCCAGCCGCGGAGACCGGTATGGCGGCGATGAGCAGTTCTTC. Its translation is CASRGDRYGGDEQFF.

Details on this clone: This CDR3 is also generated by other DNA sequences in the sample. The chain links TRBV4-3 to TRBJ2-7; TRBD1 might be the D (6 bases). The CDR3 is 14 amino acids. V was clipped by 0 bases and J by 7 bases, with 13 bases between them. Per the germline V gene, CDR1 is LGHNA and CDR2 is YSLEER. CDR3: CASSQDTGPGEQYF. The CDR3 DNA sequence: TGCGCCAGCAGCCAAGACACAGGGCCTGGGGAGCAGTACTTC.

The V and J genes are TRBV9 and TRBJ2-3; 9 bases fit TRBD1. This CDR3 has 17 amino acids. J lost 4 bases, V lost 0 bases, and 9 bases had no gene match. Germline V gene lookup returns CDR1 SGDLS and CDR2 YYNGEE. CDR3 in DNA: TGTGCCAGCAGCGTAGTAGGGGGGACAGGGTACCCAGATACGCAGTATTTT. Translation gives CASSVVGGTGYPDTQYF.

This chain uses TRBV6-6 with TRBJ2-3, with 9 bases fitting TRBD2. The CDR3 contains 16 residues. CDR1 is MNHNY and CDR2 is SVGAGI in the germline V gene (reference sequence). V gave up 7 bases and J gave up 5 bases; unmatched junction bases: 13. Here the CDR3 DNA reads TGTGCCAGCATGCCCCTAGCGGGAATTGAGGTAGATACGCAGTATTTT. Amino acids: CASMPLAGIEVDTQYF.

With respect to this clone: An end of the junction does not agree with germline; a read error may underlie this. This sequence joins TRBV28 and TRBJ1-5; no reliable D call. The CDR3 is made up of 15 amino acids. Germline assignment: CDR1 MDHEN and CDR2 SYDVKM. CDR3 sequence: CANSLIGLSNQPQHF. Here the CDR3 DNA reads TGTGCCAACAGTTTAATTGGGCTTAGCAATCAGCCCCAGCATTTT.

J is TRBJ2-6 and V is TRBV7-9, with no clear D. V lost 1 base, J lost 0 bases, and 7 bases lay in between. This CDR3 is 16 amino acids long. Germline values: CDR1 SEHNR, CDR2 FQNEAQ (reference sequence). DNA for the CDR3: TGTGCCAGCAGCTTAGAAGCCTACTCTGGGGCCAACGTCCTGACTTTC. It encodes CASSLEAYSGANVLTF.